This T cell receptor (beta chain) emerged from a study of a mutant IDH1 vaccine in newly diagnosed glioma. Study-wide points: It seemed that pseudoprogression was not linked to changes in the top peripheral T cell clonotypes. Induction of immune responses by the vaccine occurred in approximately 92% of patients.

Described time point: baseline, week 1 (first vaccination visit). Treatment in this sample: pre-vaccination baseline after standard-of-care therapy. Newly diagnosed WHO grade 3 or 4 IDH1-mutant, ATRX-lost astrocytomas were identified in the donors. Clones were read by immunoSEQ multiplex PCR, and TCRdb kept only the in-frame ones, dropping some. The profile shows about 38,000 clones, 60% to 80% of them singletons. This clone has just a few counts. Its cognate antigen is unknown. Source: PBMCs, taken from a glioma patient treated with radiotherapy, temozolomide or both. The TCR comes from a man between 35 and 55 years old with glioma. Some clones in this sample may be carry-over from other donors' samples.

The CDR3 region has the DNA TGTGCCAGCAGCGAAAAGTTGAACACAGGGGTAGTCGGGGAGCTGTTTTTT. Amino acid sequence: CASSEKLNTGVVGELFF. The chain is built from TRBV6-1 and TRBJ2-2, with 7 nucleotides matching TRBD1. This CDR3 contains 17 residues. Per germline, CDR1 MNHNS and CDR2 SASEGT. V was clipped by 6 bases and J by 7 bases; unmatched bases: 17.